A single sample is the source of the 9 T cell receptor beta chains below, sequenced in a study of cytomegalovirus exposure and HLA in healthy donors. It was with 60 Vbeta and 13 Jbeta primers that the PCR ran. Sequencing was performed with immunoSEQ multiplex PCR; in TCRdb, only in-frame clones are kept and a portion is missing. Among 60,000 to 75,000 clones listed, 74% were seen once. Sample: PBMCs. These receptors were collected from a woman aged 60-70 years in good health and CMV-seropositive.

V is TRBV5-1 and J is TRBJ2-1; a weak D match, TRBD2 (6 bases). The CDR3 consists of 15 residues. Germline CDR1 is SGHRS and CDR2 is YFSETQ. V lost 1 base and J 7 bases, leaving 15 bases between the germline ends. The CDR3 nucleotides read TGCGCCAGCAGCTTGATCAGCAGGAGGGGTAATGAGCAGTTCTTC. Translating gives CASSLISRRGNEQFF.

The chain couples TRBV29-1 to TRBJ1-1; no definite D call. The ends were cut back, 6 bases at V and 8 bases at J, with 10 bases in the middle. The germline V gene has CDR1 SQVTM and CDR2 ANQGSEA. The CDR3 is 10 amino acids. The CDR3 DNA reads TGCAGCGTCCCCGGGAGGGAAGCTTTCTTT. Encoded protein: CSVPGREAFF.

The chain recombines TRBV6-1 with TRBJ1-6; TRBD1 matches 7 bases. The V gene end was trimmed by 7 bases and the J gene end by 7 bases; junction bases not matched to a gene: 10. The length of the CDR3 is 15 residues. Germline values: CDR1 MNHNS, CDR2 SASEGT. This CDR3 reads CASIEWDRSNSPLHF. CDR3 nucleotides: TGTGCCAGCATCGAGTGGGACAGAAGCAATTCACCCCTCCACTTT.

This chain's CDR3 is CASSEQATGTDTQYF. In nucleotides, the CDR3 is TGTGCCAGCAGTGAACAAGCGACAGGCACAGATACGCAGTATTTT. The J gene is TRBJ2-3, the V gene TRBV6-1, with a weak D call TRBD1 (5 bases). Germline loops: CDR1 MNHNS, CDR2 SASEGT. The CDR3 sequence is 15 residues long. The V gene lost 2 bases and the J gene lost 1 base, with 10 bases spanning the gap.

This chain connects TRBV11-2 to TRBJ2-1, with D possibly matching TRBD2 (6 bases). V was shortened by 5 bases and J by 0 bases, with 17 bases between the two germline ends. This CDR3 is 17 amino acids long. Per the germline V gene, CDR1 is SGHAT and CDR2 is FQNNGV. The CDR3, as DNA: TGTGCCAGCAGCCACTACCGGGGGTATAGCTCCTACAATGAGCAGTTCTTC. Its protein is CASSHYRGYSSYNEQFF.

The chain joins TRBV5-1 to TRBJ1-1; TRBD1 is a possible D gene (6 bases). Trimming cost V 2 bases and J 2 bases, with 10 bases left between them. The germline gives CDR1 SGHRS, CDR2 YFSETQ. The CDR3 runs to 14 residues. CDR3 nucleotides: TGCGCCAGCAGCTTCAGGGGTCCTAACACTGAAGCTTTCTTT. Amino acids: CASSFRGPNTEAFF.

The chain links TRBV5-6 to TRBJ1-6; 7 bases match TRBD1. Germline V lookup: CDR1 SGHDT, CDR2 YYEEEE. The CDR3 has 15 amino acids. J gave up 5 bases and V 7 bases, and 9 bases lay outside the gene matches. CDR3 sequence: CASSNVGQNNSPLHF. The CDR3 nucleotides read TGTGCCAGCTCCAACGTGGGACAGAATAATTCACCCCTCCACTTT.

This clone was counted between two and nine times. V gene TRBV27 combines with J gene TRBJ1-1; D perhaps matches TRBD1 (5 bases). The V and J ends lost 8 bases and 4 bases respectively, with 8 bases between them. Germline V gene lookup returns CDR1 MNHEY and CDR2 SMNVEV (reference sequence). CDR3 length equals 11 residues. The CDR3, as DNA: TGTGCCAGCCTGGGGGGCACTGAAGCTTTCTTT. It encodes CASLGGTEAFF.

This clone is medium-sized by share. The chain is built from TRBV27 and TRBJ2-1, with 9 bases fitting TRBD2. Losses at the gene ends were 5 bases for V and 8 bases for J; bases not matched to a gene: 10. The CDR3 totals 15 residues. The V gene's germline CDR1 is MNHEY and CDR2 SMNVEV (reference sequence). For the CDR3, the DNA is TGTGCCAGCAGTCTTAGCGGGGGAGCCGTAGATGAGCAGTTCTTC. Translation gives CASSLSGGAVDEQFF.